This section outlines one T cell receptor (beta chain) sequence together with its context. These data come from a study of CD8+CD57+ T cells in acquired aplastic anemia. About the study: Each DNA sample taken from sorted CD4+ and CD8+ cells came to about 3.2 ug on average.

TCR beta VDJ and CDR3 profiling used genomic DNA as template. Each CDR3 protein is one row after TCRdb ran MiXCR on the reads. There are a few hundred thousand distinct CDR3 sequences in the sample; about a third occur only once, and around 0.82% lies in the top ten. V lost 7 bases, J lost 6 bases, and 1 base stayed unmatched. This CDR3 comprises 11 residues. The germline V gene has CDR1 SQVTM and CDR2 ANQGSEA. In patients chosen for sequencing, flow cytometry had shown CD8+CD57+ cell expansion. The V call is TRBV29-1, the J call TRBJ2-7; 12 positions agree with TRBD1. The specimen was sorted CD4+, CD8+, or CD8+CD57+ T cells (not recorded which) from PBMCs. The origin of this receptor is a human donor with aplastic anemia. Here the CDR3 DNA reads TGCAGCGCGGGACAGGGGGCCGAGCAGTACTTC. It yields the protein CSAGQGAEQYF.